The present entry profiles one T cell receptor (beta chain) with its context. This specimen comes from a study of technical replicates of blood from a handful of donors. TCRdb's copy holds only in-frame clones and misses some; the assay was immunoSEQ multiplex PCR. In the table there are about 75,000 clones, around 97% of which are singletons. The CDR3 is 12 amino acids. Per the germline V gene, CDR1 is SQVTM and CDR2 is ANQGSEA. Trimming left V 5 bases short and J 4 bases short, with 9 bases between. This sequence was found in a human donor in good health. The chain combines TRBV29-1 with TRBJ2-1; D is unclear. Sequenced sample: T cells isolated from PBMCs. The CDR3 DNA follows: TGCAGCGTTCGCGCGGAATACAATGAGCAGTTCTTC. Its protein is CSVRAEYNEQFF.